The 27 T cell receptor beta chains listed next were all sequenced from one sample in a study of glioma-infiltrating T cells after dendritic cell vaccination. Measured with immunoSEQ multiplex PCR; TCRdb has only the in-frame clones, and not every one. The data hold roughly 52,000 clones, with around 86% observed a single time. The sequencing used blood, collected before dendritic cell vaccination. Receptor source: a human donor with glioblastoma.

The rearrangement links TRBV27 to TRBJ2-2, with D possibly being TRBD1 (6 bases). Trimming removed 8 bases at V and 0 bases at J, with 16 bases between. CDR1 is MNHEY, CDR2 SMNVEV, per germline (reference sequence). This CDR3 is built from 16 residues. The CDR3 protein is CASRNTRTANTGELFF. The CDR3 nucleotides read TGTGCCAGCCGGAACACAAGGACAGCGAACACCGGGGAGCTGTTTTTT.

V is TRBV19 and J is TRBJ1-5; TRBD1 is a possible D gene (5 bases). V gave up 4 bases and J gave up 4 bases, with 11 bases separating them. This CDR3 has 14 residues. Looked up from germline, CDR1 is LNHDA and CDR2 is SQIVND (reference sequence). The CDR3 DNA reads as TGTGCCAGTAGTAGGGGCACGGATAATCAGCCCCAGCATTTT. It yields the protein CASSRGTDNQPQHF.

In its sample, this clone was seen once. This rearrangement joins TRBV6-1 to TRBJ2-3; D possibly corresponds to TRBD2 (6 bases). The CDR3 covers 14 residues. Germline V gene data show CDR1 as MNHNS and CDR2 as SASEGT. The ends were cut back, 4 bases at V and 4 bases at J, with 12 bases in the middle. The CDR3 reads CASSGRWGADTQYF. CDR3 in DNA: TGTGCCAGCAGTGGGCGCTGGGGGGCAGATACGCAGTATTTT.

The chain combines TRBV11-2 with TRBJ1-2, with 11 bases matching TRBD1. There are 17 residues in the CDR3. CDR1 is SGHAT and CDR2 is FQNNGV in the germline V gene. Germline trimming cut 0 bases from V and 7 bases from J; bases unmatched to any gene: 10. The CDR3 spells CASSLDLSGQGATGYTF. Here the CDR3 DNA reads TGTGCCAGCAGCTTAGATTTGAGTGGACAGGGGGCGACTGGCTACACCTTC.

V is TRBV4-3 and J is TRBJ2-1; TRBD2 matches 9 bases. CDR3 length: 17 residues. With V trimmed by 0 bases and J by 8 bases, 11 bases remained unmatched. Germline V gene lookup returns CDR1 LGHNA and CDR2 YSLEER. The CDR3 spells CASSQDASGGGVYEQFF. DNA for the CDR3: TGCGCCAGCAGCCAAGATGCGAGCGGCGGGGGGGTATATGAGCAGTTCTTC.

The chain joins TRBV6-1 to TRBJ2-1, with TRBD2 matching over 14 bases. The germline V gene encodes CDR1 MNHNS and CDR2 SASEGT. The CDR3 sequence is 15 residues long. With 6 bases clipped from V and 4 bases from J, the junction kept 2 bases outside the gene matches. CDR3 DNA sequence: TGTGCCAGCAGCGGACTAGCGGGGGGATACAATGAGCAGTTCTTC. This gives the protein CASSGLAGGYNEQFF.

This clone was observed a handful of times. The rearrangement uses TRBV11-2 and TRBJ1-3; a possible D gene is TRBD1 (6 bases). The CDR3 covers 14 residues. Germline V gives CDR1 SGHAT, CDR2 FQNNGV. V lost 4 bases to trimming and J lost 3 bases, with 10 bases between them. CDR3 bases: TGTGCCAGCAGCTGGACAGATAGTGGAAACACCATATATTTT. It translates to CASSWTDSGNTIYF.

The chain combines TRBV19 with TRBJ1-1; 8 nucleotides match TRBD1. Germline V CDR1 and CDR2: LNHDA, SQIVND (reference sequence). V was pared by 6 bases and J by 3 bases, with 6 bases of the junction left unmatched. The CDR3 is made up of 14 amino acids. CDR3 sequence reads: CASRPDRVDTEAFF. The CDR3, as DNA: TGTGCCAGTAGGCCGGACAGGGTCGACACTGAAGCTTTCTTT.

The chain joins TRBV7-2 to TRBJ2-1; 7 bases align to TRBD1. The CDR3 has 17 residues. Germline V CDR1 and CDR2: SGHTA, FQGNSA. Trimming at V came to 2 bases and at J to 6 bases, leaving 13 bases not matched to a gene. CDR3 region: CASSLPNPTGLGNEQFF. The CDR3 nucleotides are TGTGCCAGCAGCTTACCAAACCCGACAGGGCTGGGCAATGAGCAGTTCTTC.

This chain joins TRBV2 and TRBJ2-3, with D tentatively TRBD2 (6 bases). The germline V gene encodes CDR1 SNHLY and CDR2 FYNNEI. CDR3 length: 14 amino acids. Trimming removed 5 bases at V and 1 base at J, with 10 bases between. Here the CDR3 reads CASSRGGGTDTQYF. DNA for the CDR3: TGTGCCAGCAGTCGGGGCGGGGGCACAGATACGCAGTATTTT.

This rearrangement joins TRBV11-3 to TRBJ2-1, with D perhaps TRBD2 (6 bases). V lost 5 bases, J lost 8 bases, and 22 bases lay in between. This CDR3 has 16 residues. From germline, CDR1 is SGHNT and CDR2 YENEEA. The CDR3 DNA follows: TGTGCCAGCAGCGGAGGGGATACGTTATATAACGATGAGCAGTTCTTC. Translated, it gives CASSGGDTLYNDEQFF.

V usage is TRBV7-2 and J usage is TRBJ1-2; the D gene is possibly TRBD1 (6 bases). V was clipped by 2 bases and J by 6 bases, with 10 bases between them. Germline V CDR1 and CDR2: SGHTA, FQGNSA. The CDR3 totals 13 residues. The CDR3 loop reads CASSLSGENGYTF. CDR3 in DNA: TGTGCCAGCAGCTTATCAGGGGAGAATGGCTACACCTTC.

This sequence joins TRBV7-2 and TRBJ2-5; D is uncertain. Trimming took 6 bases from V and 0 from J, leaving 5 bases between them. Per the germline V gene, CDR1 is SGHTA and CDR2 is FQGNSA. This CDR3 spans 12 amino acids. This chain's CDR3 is CASRFDQETQYF. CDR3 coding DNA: TGTGCCAGCAGGTTCGACCAAGAGACCCAGTACTTC.

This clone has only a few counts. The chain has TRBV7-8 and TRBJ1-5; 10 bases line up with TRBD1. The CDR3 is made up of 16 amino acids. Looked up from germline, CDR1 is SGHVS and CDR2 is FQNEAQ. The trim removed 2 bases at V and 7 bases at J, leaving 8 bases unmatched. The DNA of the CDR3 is TGTGCCAGCAGCTTACTAGACAGGGGGCATGGACAGCCCCAGCATTTT. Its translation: CASSLLDRGHGQPQHF. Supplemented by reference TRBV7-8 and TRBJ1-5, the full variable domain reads GAGVSQSPRYKVAKRGQDVALRCDPISGHVSLFWYQQALGQGPEFLTYFQNEAQLDKSGLPSDRFFAERPEGSVSTLKIQRTQQEDSAVYLCASSLLDRGHGQPQHFGDGTRLSIL.

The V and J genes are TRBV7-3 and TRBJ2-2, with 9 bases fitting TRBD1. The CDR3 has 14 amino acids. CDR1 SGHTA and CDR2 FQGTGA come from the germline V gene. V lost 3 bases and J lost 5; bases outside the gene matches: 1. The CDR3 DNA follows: TGTGCCAGCAGCTTCGACAGGGGGACCGGGGAGCTGTTTTTT. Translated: CASSFDRGTGELFF.

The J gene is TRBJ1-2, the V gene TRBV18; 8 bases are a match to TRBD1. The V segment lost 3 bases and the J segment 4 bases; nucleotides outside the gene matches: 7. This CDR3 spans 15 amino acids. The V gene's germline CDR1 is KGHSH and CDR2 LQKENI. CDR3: CASSPGQVSAYGYTF. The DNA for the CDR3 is TGTGCCAGCTCACCGGGACAGGTTTCGGCCTATGGCTACACCTTC.

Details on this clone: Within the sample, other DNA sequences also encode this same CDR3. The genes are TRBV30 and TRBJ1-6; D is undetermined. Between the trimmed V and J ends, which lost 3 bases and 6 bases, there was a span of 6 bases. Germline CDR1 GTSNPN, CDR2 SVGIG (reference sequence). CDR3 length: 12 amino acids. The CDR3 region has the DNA TGTGCCTGGAGGAGGGTTAATTCACCCCTCCACTTT. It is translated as CAWRRVNSPLHF.

In DNA, the CDR3 is TGTGCCAGCAGTGCACAGGGGGCAGGGGCCGGGGAGCTGTTTTTT. Protein product: CASSAQGAGAGELFF. The J gene is TRBJ2-2, the V gene TRBV6-5; 9 nucleotides line up with TRBD1. With V trimmed by 5 bases and J by 6 bases, 7 bases remained unmatched. The CDR3 has 15 residues. The germline V gene encodes CDR1 MNHEY and CDR2 SVGAGI.

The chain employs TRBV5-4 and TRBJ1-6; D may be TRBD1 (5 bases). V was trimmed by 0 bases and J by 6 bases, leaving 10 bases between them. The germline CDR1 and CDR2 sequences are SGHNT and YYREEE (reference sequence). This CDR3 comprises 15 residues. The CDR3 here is CASSLAGGSNSPLHF. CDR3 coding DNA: TGTGCCAGCAGCTTGGCGGGGGGTAGTAATTCACCCCTCCACTTT.

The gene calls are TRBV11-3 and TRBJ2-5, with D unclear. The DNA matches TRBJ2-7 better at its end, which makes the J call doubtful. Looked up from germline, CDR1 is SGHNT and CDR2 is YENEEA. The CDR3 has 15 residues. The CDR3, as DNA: TGTGCCAGCAGCTTAGGGGCAGGCAGAGACTACGAGCAGTACTTC. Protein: CASSLGAGRDYEQYF.

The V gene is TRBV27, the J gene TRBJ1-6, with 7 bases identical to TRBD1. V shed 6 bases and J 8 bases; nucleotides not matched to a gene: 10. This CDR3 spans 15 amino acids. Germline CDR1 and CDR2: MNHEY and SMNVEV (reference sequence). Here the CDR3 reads CASRLDRVGDSPLHF. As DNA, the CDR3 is TGTGCCAGCAGGCTAGACAGGGTAGGGGATTCACCCCTCCACTTT.

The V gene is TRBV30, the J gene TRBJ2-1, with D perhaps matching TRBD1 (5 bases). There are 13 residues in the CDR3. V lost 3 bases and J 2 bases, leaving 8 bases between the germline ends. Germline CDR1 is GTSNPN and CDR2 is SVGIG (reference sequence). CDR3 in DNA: TGTGCCTGGAGCCAGGGTACCTACAATGAGCAGTTCTTC. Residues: CAWSQGTYNEQFF.

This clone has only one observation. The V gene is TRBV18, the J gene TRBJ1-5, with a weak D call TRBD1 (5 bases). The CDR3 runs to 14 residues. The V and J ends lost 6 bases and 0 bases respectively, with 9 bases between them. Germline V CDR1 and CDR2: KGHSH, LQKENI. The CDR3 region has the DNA TGTGCCAGCTCCCCGACAGATAGCAATCAGCCCCAGCATTTT. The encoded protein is CASSPTDSNQPQHF. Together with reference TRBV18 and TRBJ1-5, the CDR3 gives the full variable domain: NAGVMQNPRHLVRRRGQEARLRCSPMKGHSHVYWYRQLPEEGLKFMVYLQKENIIDESGMPKERFSAEFPKEGPSILRIQQVVRGDSAAYFCASSPTDSNQPQHFGDGTRLSIL.

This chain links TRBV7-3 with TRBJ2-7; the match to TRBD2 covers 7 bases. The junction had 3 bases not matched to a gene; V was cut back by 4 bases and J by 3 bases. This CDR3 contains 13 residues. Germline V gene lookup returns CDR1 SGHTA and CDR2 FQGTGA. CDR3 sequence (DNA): TGTGCCAGCAGCTGGGGGGGGGACTACGAGCAGTACTTC. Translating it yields CASSWGGDYEQYF.

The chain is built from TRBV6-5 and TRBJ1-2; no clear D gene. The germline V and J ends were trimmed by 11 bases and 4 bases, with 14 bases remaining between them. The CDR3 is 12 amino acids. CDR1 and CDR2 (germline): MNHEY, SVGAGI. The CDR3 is CAATAGTYGYTF. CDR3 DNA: TGTGCCGCTACCGCGGGTACCTATGGCTACACCTTC.

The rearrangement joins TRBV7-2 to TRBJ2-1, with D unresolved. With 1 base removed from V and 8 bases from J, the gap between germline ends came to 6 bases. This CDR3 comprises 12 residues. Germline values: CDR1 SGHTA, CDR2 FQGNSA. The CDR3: CASSLVRYEQFF. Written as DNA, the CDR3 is TGTGCCAGCAGCTTAGTACGGTATGAGCAGTTCTTC. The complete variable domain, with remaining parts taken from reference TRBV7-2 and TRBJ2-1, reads GAGVSQSPSNKVTEKGKDVELRCDPISGHTALYWYRQSLGQGLEFLIYFQGNSAPDKSGLPSDRFSAERTGGSVSTLTIQRTQQEDSAVYLCASSLVRYEQFFGPGTRLTVL.

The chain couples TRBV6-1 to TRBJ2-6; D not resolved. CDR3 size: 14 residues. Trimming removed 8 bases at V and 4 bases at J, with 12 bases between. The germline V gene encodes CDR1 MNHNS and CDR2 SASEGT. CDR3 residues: CASRDQAGANVLTF. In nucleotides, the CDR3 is TGTGCCAGCCGAGACCAGGCCGGGGCCAACGTCCTGACTTTC.